The 4 T cell receptor beta chains presented below share a single source sample, sequenced in a study of metastatic and nonmetastatic thyroid tumors. TCRdb re-called the PCR reads via MiXCR. Counted here are under 9,500 clones, about a quarter occurring once; the ten biggest clones make up roughly a sixth. There were no patients who had received any treatment before thyroid surgery. Sequenced: tumor tissue. All receptors derive from a female donor with papillary thyroid cancer or a benign thyroid nodule (not recorded which). Some clones in this sample may be carry-over from other donors' samples.

This clone showed up just a few times. The rearrangement uses TRBV6-1 and TRBJ2-7, with D perhaps TRBD2 (5 bases). This CDR3 is built from 15 residues. Germline V gives CDR1 MNHNS, CDR2 SASEGT. Trimming left V 2 bases short and J 6 bases short, with 17 bases between. This chain's CDR3 is CASSERDPRCPEQYF. The CDR3 bases are TGTGCCAGCAGTGAACGGGATCCTAGATGCCCCGAGCAGTACTTC.

V is TRBV6-1 and J is TRBJ1-3; TRBD1 agrees at 7 bases. The V segment lost 4 bases and the J segment 2 bases; nucleotides outside the gene matches: 8. CDR1 MNHNS and CDR2 SASEGT come from the germline V gene. This CDR3 has 16 residues. The CDR3 DNA sequence: TGTGCCAGCAGTGCCGACAGGGCTAGGGCTGGAAACACCATATATTTT. It encodes CASSADRARAGNTIYF.

This clone has only a few counts. V and J are TRBV7-6 and TRBJ2-3; no definite D call. CDR3 length: 13 residues. Per germline, CDR1 SGHVS and CDR2 FNYEAQ. Trimming removed 2 bases at V and 1 base at J, with 4 bases between. CDR3 sequence reads: CASSLIRTDTQYF. The DNA of the CDR3 is TGTGCCAGCAGCTTAATACGCACAGATACGCAGTATTTT.

This clone was seen more than once but under ten times. The rearrangement joins TRBV6-4 to TRBJ2-3, with TRBD2 identical over 11 bases. From germline, CDR1 is MRHNA and CDR2 SNTAGT. V trimming: 3 bases; J trimming: 1 base; junction bases outside the gene matches: 0. This CDR3 contains 15 residues. In nucleotides, the CDR3 is TGTGCCAGCAGTGAGACTAGCGGGGGCACAGATACGCAGTATTTT. It yields the protein CASSETSGGTDTQYF.